The entry below describes one T cell receptor (beta chain). The data are from a study of glioma-infiltrating T cells. Germline V gives CDR1 SGHRS, CDR2 YFSETQ. V was trimmed by 0 bases and J by 1 base, leaving 10 bases between them. The length of the CDR3 is 15 residues. TCR alpha and beta CDR3 regions were amplified from RNA using iRepertoire nested multiplex PCR. Each CDR3 protein gets one entry after TCRdb re-called the multiplex PCR reads with MiXCR. The repertoire holds approximately 190,000 distinct CDR3 sequences, with 25% to 35% as singletons. The chain employs TRBV5-1 and TRBJ1-1; no definite D call. The source of this sequence is a human donor with low-grade glioma or glioblastoma, undergoing nonglioma brain surgery, or in good health (not recorded which). The specimen was glioma tissue, nonneoplastic brain tissue, or PBMCs (not recorded which). The CDR3 loop is CASSLGASGNTEAFF. CDR3 nucleotides: TGCGCCAGCAGCTTGGGAGCGTCGGGGAACACTGAAGCTTTCTTT. The complete variable domain, with remaining parts taken from reference TRBV5-1 and TRBJ1-1, reads KAGVTQTPRYLIKTRGQQVTLSCSPISGHRSVSWYQQTPGQGLQFLFEYFSETQRNKGNFPGRFSGRQFSNSRSEMNVSTLELGDSALYLCASSLGASGNTEAFFGQGTRLTVV.